These T cell receptor beta chains were read from a single sample in a study of blood T cell repertoires in COVID-19. The table came from immunoSEQ multiplex PCR; TCRdb's copy has only in-frame clones and leaves some out. This sample has about 310,000 clones, with roughly 90% found just once. The source material was peripheral blood. These receptors were obtained from a woman aged 25 to 45 with COVID-19, enrolled during active disease. Both conserved end residues are part of each CDR3. Each record gives: V gene, J gene, clone size, D gene, CDR3 DNA, CDR3 protein. D genes are given only for firm matches. Rows may omit the clone size; those that give it use once, few, many or a size class.

>TRBV3-1/TRBV3-2|TRBJ2-5|-|TRBD1
TGTGCCAGCAGCCAAGCCAGGGGGCCCCAAGAGACCCAGTACTTC
CASSQARGPQETQYF
>TRBV5-1|TRBJ1-1|-|-
TGCGCCAGCAGCTCACAGGTGGCCATGAACACTGAAGCTTTCTTT
CASSSQVAMNTEAFF
>TRBV27|TRBJ2-7|-|TRBD2
TGTGCCAGCAGAAGCGGGAGCTGGGGCGAGCAGTACTTC
CASRSGSWGEQYF
>TRBV13|TRBJ1-5|-|-
TGTGCCAGCAGCTTATCAATGGGGAGGATAAGCAATCAGCCCCAGCATTTT
CASSLSMGRISNQPQHF
>TRBV7-7|TRBJ2-5|-|TRBD2
TGTGCCAGCAGCCCTAGCGGGAGGGGGGAGACCCAGTACTTC
CASSPSGRGETQYF
>TRBV30|TRBJ2-7|-|TRBD1
TGTGCCTGGAGATCCGACAGGGGCGGAGACTACGAGCAGTACTTC
CAWRSDRGGDYEQYF
>TRBV4-2|TRBJ1-1|-|-
TGTGCCAGCAGCCAAGACAGGGGGAACACTGAAGCTTTCTTT
CASSQDRGNTEAFF
>TRBV29-1|TRBJ1-2|-|-
TGCAGCGTTGAAACCGGGGGTGGCTACACCTTC
CSVETGGGYTF
>TRBV7-6|TRBJ1-2|once|-
TGTGCCAGCAGCACTGGGAGGGAAGAGGACTATGGCTACACCTTC
CASSTGREEDYGYTF
>TRBV18|TRBJ1-1|-|-
TGTGCCAGCTCATACGCCGGGCAGGGAGGAGACACTGAAGCTTTCTTT
CASSYAGQGGDTEAFF
>TRBV28|TRBJ1-5|-|TRBD1
TGTGCCAGCAGTTTAATAGGGGGCCTTCAGCCCCAGCATTTT
CASSLIGGLQPQHF
>TRBV19|TRBJ2-1|once|TRBD2
TGTGCCAGTAGCGGGAGCGGGACCAGCTCCTACAATGAGCAGTTCTTC
CASSGSGTSSYNEQFF
>TRBV5-4|TRBJ2-1|-|-
TGTGCCAGCAGCTCCGGGGGAACCGGGAGCTTCTCCAATGAGCAGTTCTTC
CASSSGGTGSFSNEQFF
>TRBV29-1|TRBJ1-1|-|-
TGCAGCGTTGGGACACTAATGAACACTGAAGCTTTCTTT
CSVGTLMNTEAFF
>TRBV30|TRBJ1-4|-|TRBD1
TGTGCCTGGAGTGGAACAGGGGTGAATGAAAAACTGTTTTTT
CAWSGTGVNEKLFF
>TRBV7-9|TRBJ1-2|-|TRBD1
TGTGCCAACGGAGACGACAGGGTCTATGGCTACACCTTC
CANGDDRVYGYTF
>TRBV11-2|TRBJ1-5|-|-
TGTGCCAGCAGCCTAGGAGTTATCAATCAGCCCCAGCATTTT
CASSLGVINQPQHF
>TRBV27|TRBJ2-1|-|TRBD2
TGTGCCAGCAGTCATAGGGATGGTAGCGGGAGGGCCACCGGTGGTGAGCAGTTCTTC
CASSHRDGSGRATGGEQFF
>TRBV7-9|TRBJ2-3|-|TRBD1
TGTGCCAGTCTAACAGGGGGCTTTATAACAGATACGCAGTATTTT
CASLTGGFITDTQYF
>TRBV4-1|TRBJ2-5|-|TRBD2
TGCGCCAGCAGCCCCCGGACTAGCGGGAGTGAGACCCAGTACTTC
CASSPRTSGSETQYF
>TRBV7-9|TRBJ2-7|-|-
TGTGCCAGCAGACAAGCAGGTACTCCCTACGAGCAGTACTTC
CASRQAGTPYEQYF
>TRBV5-1|TRBJ1-6|once|TRBD1
TGCGCCAGCAGCTACGGGACAGCCGCATATAATTCACCCCTCCACTTT
CASSYGTAAYNSPLHF
>TRBV6-6|TRBJ1-5|-|-
TGTGCCAGCAGTTACGCTACAGCAAATCAGCCCCAGCATTTT
CASSYATANQPQHF
>TRBV24-1|TRBJ1-2|-|-
TGTGCCACCAGTGATCCTCCCGTAGACTATGGCTACACCTTC
CATSDPPVDYGYTF
>TRBV9|TRBJ2-7|-|-
TGTGCCAGCAGCGCCGCGGGTGCTGGGACCTACGAGCAGTACTTC
CASSAAGAGTYEQYF
>TRBV5-6|TRBJ2-7|-|TRBD2
TGTGCCAGCAGCCTGCCGACTAGCGGGAGGATCTACGAGCAGTACTTC
CASSLPTSGRIYEQYF
>TRBV6-5|TRBJ1-1|-|-
TGTGCCAGCGGGGGTCTGGGGGGCACTGAAGCTTTCTTT
CASGGLGGTEAFF
>TRBV16|TRBJ2-3|few|-
TGTGCCAGCAGCCCATTCACAGATACGCAGTATTTT
CASSPFTDTQYF
>TRBV10-3|TRBJ2-7|-|TRBD1
TGTGCCATCAGTGAGTCGCCGACAGGGTGGAACTTC
CAISESPTGWNF
>TRBV10-3|TRBJ1-2|few|TRBD1
TGTGCCATCACTCCGGGACAGGGGACCTATGGCTACACCTTC
CAITPGQGTYGYTF
>TRBV5-1|TRBJ1-6|-|-
TGCGCCAGCAGCTTGTTATGGCAGGGGAATTCACCCCTCCACTTT
CASSLLWQGNSPLHF
>TRBV9|TRBJ2-5|-|-
TGTGCCAGCAGCCTCGGAGCAGGGCAAGAGACCCAGTACTTC
CASSLGAGQETQYF
>TRBV1|TRBJ2-1|-|-
TGCACCAGCACGGGACTAGCGGGAGGGCCCGGCTCCTACAATGAGCAGTTCTTC
CTSTGLAGGPGSYNEQFF
>TRBV15|TRBJ1-3|-|TRBD1
TGTGCCACCAGCAGTGATCTGACAGGGTTGAAGGGAAACACCATATATTTT
CATSSDLTGLKGNTIYF
>TRBV10-3|TRBJ1-6|-|-
TGTGCCATCAGCTACCACTCCTATAATTCACCCCTCCACTTT
CAISYHSYNSPLHF
>TRBV10-3|TRBJ1-1|-|TRBD1
TGTGCCATCAGTGAGGTGGGACAGGAAAACACTGAAGCTTTCTTT
CAISEVGQENTEAFF
>TRBV5-1|TRBJ1-2|-|TRBD1
TGCGCCAGCAGCTTGGAGGACAGGGGGGACTATGGCTACACCTTC
CASSLEDRGDYGYTF
>TRBV3-1/TRBV3-2|TRBJ1-1|-|-
TGTGCCAGCAGCCACCTTTCAGGGGAAACTGAAGCTTTCTTT
CASSHLSGETEAFF
>TRBV19|TRBJ2-7|-|TRBD1
TGTGCCAGTAAACTGACAGGGGCCCACGAGCAGTACTTC
CASKLTGAHEQYF
>TRBV6-5|TRBJ2-2|-|-
TGTGCCAGCAAGGTTTCTAGCTTGGCGACGGGGGAGCTGTTTTTT
CASKVSSLATGELFF
>TRBV7-8|TRBJ2-7|once|-
TGTGCCAGCAGCCATAAGGGACTGAGCTACGAGCAGTACTTC
CASSHKGLSYEQYF
>TRBV7-9|TRBJ1-2|-|-
TGTGCCAGCAGCTTGGGCCGGGACATCTACGAACTTAACTATGGCTACACCTTC
CASSLGRDIYELNYGYTF
>TRBV3-1/TRBV3-2|TRBJ1-6|-|TRBD1
TGTGCCAGCAGCCCCCGACAGGGTGGGACACCCCTCCACTTT
CASSPRQGGTPLHF
>TRBV9|TRBJ1-2|-|TRBD1
TGTGCCAGCAGCTCCCAGGCAGGGGGTGAGATCGGCTACACCTTC
CASSSQAGGEIGYTF
>TRBV19|TRBJ2-1|-|-
TGTGCCAGTAGTATTAGGGCGGGGAGCTCCTACAATGAGCAGTTCTTC
CASSIRAGSSYNEQFF
>TRBV9|TRBJ2-7|-|-
TGTGCCAGCAGCGTAGACGAGGGTTTGGAGCAGTACTTC
CASSVDEGLEQYF
>TRBV20-1|TRBJ2-3|-|TRBD2
TGCAGTGCTAGTCCGGGACTAGCATCAGATACGCAGTATTTT
CSASPGLASDTQYF